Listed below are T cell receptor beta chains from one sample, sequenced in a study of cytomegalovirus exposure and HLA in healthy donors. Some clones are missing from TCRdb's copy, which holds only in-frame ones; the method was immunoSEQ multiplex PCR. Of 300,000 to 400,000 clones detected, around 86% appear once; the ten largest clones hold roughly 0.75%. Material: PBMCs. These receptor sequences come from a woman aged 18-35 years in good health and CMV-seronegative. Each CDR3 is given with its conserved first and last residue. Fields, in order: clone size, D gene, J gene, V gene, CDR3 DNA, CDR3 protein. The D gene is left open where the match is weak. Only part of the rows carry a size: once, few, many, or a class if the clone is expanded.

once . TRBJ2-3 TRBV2 TGTGCCAGCAGTGCGAATACTTTAAGCACAGATACGCAGTATTTT CASSANTLSTDTQYF
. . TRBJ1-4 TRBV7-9 TGTGCCAGCAGCTTATACTCCGTTGGGACTGCAACTAATGAAAAACTGTTTTTT CASSLYSVGTATNEKLFF
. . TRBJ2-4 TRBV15 TGTGCCGGGACGGGGGGCGCCAAAAACATTCAGTACTTC CAGTGGAKNIQYF
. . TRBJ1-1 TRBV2 TGTGCCAGCAGTGAAGAGGCATCCCGGGTGGTCACTGAAGCTTTCTTT CASSEEASRVVTEAFF
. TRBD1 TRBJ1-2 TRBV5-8 TGTGCCAGCAGCGGGGGGACAGCCTTTAGCCTCTATGGCTACACCTTC CASSGGTAFSLYGYTF
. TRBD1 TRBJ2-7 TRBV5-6 TGTGCCAGCAATGTACTACAGGGGGCCAACGAGCAGTACTTC CASNVLQGANEQYF
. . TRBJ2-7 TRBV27 TGTGCCAGCAGTCTTCGGACTGGGATTTCCTACGAGCAGTACTTC CASSLRTGISYEQYF
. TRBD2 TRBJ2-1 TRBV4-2 TGTGCCAGCAGCCAAGATCTCGGGGGGGCTGGCAATGAGCAGTTCTTC CASSQDLGGAGNEQFF
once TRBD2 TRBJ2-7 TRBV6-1 TGTGCCAGCAGTGAAAGGGCCCAGGGACTATCTACGGAGCAGTACTTC CASSERAQGLSTEQYF
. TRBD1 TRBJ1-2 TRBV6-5 TGTGCCAGCAGTCTTCCCGGGACAGGGGTCGGCTACACCTTC CASSLPGTGVGYTF
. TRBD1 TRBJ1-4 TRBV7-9 TGTGCCAGCAGCCATAAAAGGGACAGAGGAAGTGAAAAACTGTTTTTT CASSHKRDRGSEKLFF
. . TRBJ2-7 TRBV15 TGTGCCACCAGCGCCCGACTTCTTTCCTACGAGCAGTACTTC CATSARLLSYEQYF
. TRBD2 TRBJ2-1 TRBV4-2 TGTGCCAGCAGCCCAAGAGCGGGGGGGGATGAGCAGTTCTTC CASSPRAGGDEQFF
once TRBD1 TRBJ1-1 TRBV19 TGTGCCAGTAGTATTCAGACAGGGGAGAGGGCTTTCTTT CASSIQTGERAFF
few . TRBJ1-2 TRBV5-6 TGTGCCAGCAGCTTGGCGCGCGGTGGCTACACCTTC CASSLARGGYTF
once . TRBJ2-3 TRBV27 TGTGCCAGCAGTTTATCTATATCAGATACGCAGTATTTT CASSLSISDTQYF
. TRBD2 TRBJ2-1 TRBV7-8 TGTGCCAGCAGCTCTCTTAGCGGGGGCATTAACGATGAGCAGTTCTTC CASSSLSGGINDEQFF
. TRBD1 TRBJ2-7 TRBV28 TGTGCCAGCAGTTCGCCGGGACAGGGATTTAACCAGTACTTC CASSSPGQGFNQYF
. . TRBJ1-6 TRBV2 TGTGCCAGCAGAAATCAGGGTACCTATGATAATTCACCCCTCCACTTT CASRNQGTYDNSPLHF
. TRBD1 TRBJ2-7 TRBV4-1 TGCGCCAGCAGCCTTCGGACAGGCAATACCTACGAGCAGTACTTC CASSLRTGNTYEQYF
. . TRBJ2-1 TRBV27 TGTGCCAACCCCCCAGGGTACAATGAGCAGTTCTTC CANPPGYNEQFF
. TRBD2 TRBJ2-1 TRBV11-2 TGTGCCAGCAGCTGGGGGGGTACCTACAATGAGCAGTTCTTC CASSWGGTYNEQFF
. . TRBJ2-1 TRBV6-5 TGTGCCAGCAGCCCAGGGTTTGCTGCCTACAATGAGCAGTTCTTC CASSPGFAAYNEQFF
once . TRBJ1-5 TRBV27 TGTGCCAGCAGTTCTACAGGGAACAATCGCAATCAGCCCCAGCATTTT CASSSTGNNRNQPQHF
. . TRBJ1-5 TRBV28 TGTGCCAGCCAGTTCTGGAAGGGGTATAATCAGCCCCAGCATTTT CASQFWKGYNQPQHF
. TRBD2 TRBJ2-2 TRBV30 TGTGCCTGGAGTGTAGACCCAGCTAGCGGGAGGGCCTGGACCGGGGAGCTGTTTTTT CAWSVDPASGRAWTGELFF
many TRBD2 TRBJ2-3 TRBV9 TGTGCCAGCAGCCGGTCAGCGGGAGTGGGGACAGATACGCAGTATTTT CASSRSAGVGTDTQYF
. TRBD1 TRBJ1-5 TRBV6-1 TGTGCCAGCAGTGACCAACAGGGGGCGAATTTAGGCAATCAGCCCCAGCATTTT CASSDQQGANLGNQPQHF
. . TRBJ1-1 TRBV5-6 TGTGCCAGCAGCTTGGATTTGGGCGCGAGGAACACTGAAGCTTTCTTT CASSLDLGARNTEAFF
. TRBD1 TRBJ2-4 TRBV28 TGTGCCAGCAGTTTATGGAGCAAAAACGGGACAGGATTCCAAAACATTCAGTACTTC CASSLWSKNGTGFQNIQYF
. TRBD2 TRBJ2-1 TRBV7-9 TGTGCCAGCAGCTTACACCCACTAGCGGGAAATCTGTTCTTC CASSLHPLAGNLFF
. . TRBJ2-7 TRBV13 TGTGCCAGCAGCTCAGGCACTGAAATAAGACACTACGAGCAGTACTTC CASSSGTEIRHYEQYF
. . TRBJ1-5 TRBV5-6 TGTGCCAGCAGCTTGGGTCGACTCCGGGGCAATCAGCCCCAGCATTTT CASSLGRLRGNQPQHF
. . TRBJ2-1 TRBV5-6 TGTGCCAGCAGCTTTTCGCGAGGCTCGAGCAATGAGCAGTTCTTC CASSFSRGSSNEQFF
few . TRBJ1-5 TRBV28 TGTGCCAGCAGCACGGAGGGTGGGACTCAGCCCCAGCATTTT CASSTEGGTQPQHF
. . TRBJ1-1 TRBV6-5 TGTGCCAGCAGGCCGCAAACCCAGGGCGGAATAGAAGCTTTCTTT CASRPQTQGGIEAFF
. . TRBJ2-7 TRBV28 TGTGCCAGCAGGCAAACAGGGAGGCAGTACTTC CASRQTGRQYF
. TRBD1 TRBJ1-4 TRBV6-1 TGTGCCAGCAGTTCGAACAGGGGGAATGAAAAACTGTTTTTT CASSSNRGNEKLFF
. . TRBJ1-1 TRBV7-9 TGTGCCAGCAGCTTATTGGAGACAGCCACTGAAGCTTTCTTT CASSLLETATEAFF
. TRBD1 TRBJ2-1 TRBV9 TGTGCCAGCAGCGCCGGGACAGGGGGAGGCAATGAGCAGTTCTTC CASSAGTGGGNEQFF
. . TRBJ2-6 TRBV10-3 TGTGCCATCAGTGAGTCGACGGGGAGCTCTGGGGCCAACGTCCTGACTTTC CAISESTGSSGANVLTF
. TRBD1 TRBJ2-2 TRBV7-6 TGTGCCAGCAGCCCGACAGGGGTGAACACCGGGGAGCTGTTTTTT CASSPTGVNTGELFF
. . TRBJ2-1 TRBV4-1 TGCGCCAGCAGCCAAGATAGGGCTAGCGCGGGGAATGAGCAGTTCTTC CASSQDRASAGNEQFF
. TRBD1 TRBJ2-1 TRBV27 TGTGCCAGCAGTCCATTCGGGACAGGGGACTCCGGTGAGCAGTTCTTC CASSPFGTGDSGEQFF
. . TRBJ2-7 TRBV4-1 TGCGCCAGCAGCCAAGAGGTCAGGGGAGACGAGCAGTACTTC CASSQEVRGDEQYF
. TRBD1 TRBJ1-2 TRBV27 TGTGCCAGCAGGGGGACAGGGGCCAACTATGGCTACACCTTC CASRGTGANYGYTF
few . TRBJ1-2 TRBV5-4 TGTGCCAGCAGCCCTTGGGGGGGGCTGGGATCCCACTATGGCTACACCTTC CASSPWGGLGSHYGYTF
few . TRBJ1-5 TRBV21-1 TGTGCCAGCAGGCGGGCAAGGGATAGCAATCAGCCCCAGCATTTT CASRRARDSNQPQHF
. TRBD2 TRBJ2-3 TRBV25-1 TGTGCCAGCAGTCTGCTAGCGGGAGGGGCAGATACGCAGTATTTT CASSLLAGGADTQYF
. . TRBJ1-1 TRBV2 TGTGCCAGCAGTCGAGCAGGCGGGACTGAAGCTTTCTTT CASSRAGGTEAFF
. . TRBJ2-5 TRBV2 TGTGCCAGCACCCGAGGATGGGACTTCCAAGAGACCCAGTACTTC CASTRGWDFQETQYF
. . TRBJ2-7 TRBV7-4 TGTGCCAGCAGGCAGCGGGTCGCCTACGAGCAGTACTTC CASRQRVAYEQYF
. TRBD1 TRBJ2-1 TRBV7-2 TGTGCCAGCAGCCCAGGTATCCGGGACAGGGGGCGAAATGAGCAGTTCTTC CASSPGIRDRGRNEQFF
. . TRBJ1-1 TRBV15 TGTGCCACCAGCAGGGAGCCCGAGGCCTTTGAAGCTTTCTTT CATSREPEAFEAFF
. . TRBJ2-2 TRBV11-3 TGTGCCAGCAGCCCGGGAGGGGGCATTGGCGGGGAGCTGTTTTTT CASSPGGGIGGELFF
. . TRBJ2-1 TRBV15 TGTGCCACCAGCAGAGGTGCAGCGTATGAGCAGTTCTTC CATSRGAAYEQFF
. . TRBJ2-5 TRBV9 TGTGCCAGCAGCCAAGCTCAGGGGGGTGAATCGGAGACCCAGTACTTC CASSQAQGGESETQYF
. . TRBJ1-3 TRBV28 TGTGCCAGCAGTTTCCACGTAGGGGACACCATATATTTT CASSFHVGDTIYF
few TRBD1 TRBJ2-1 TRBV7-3 TGTGCCAGCAGCCGAGAGGGGGCTCAGGGGCCGGTCTTC CASSREGAQGPVF
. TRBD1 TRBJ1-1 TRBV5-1 TGCGCCAGCAGCTCCCCAAACAGGGGCGCTGAAGCTTTCTTT CASSSPNRGAEAFF